This T cell receptor (beta chain) was recovered during a study of beta chain features in type 1 diabetes. Findings and caveats of the study: Shortening that was moderate but significant affected the TCRB CDR3s of Type 1 diabetes patients in all four CD4+ subsets.

The CDR3 extends over 18 amino acids. V shed 4 bases and J shed 0 bases, with 18 bases lying between them. Germline loops: CDR1 LGHNA, CDR2 YSLEER. The authors reverse transcribed all of the isolated RNA, so sequencing captured expressed TCRB transcripts. Each sample of naive, central memory or regulatory T cells had, on average, around 3.5 million reads. Sequencing used immunoSEQ multiplex PCR; TCRdb keeps in-frame clones, though not all of them. This sample has around 450,000 clones, with roughly 10% found just once. About this clone: The antigen is undetermined.

Via the markers CD45RO/CCR7/CD25/CD127/CD95/CD27, stem cell-like memory, regulatory, central memory and naive CD4+ cells were sorted. All sorted populations exceeded 95% purity. The source is a woman aged 18-29 years in good health. Sequencing used naive CD4+ T cells from blood. The genes are TRBV4-3 and TRBJ1-4, with a tentative D call TRBD1 (6 bases). Written as DNA, the CDR3 is TGCGCCAGCAGCCTAAGCCAGGGGACAAGGACAACTAATGAAAAACTGTTTTTT. It is translated as CASSLSQGTRTTNEKLFF.